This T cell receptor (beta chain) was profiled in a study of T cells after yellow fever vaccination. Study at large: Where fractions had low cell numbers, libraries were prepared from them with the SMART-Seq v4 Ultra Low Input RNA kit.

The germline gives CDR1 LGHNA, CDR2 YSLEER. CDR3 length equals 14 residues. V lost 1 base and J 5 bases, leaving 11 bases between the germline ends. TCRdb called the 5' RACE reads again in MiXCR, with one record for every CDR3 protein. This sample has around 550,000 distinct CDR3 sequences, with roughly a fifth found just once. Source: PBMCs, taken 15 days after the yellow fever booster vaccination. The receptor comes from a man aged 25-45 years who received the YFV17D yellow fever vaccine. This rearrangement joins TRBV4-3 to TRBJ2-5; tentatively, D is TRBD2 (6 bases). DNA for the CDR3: TGCGCCAGCAGCCAAGGACCTCGGGGGGAGACCCAGTACTTC. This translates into CASSQGPRGETQYF.